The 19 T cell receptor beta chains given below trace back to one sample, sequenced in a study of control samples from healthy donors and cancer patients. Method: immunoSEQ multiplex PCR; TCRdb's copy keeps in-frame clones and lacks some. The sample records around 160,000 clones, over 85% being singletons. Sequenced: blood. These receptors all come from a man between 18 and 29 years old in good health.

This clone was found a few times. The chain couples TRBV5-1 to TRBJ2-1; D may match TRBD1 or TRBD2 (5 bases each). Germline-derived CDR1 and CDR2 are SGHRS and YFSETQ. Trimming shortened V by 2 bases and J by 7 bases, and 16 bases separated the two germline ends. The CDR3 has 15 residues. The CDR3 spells CASSFEGQGRNEQFF. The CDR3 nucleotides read TGCGCCAGCAGCTTCGAGGGGCAAGGGAGAAATGAGCAGTTCTTC.

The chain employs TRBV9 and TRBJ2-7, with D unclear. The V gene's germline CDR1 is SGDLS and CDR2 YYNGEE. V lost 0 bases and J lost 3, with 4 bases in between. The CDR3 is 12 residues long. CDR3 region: CASSVEGYEQYF. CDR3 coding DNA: TGTGCCAGCAGCGTAGAGGGCTACGAGCAGTACTTC.

CDR3 in DNA: TGTGCCAGTAGTTTAGGACAGGGGATGAGGACTGAAGCTTTCTTT. Protein: CASSLGQGMRTEAFF. The genes are TRBV19 and TRBJ1-1; 9 nucleotides match TRBD1. The ends lost 5 bases at V and 5 bases at J; junction bases unmatched: 9. The CDR3 has 15 residues. In germline, CDR1 is LNHDA, CDR2 SQIVND (reference sequence).

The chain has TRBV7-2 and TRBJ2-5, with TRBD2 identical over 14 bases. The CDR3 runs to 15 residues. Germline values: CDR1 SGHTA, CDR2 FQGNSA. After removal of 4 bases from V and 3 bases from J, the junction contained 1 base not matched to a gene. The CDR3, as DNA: TGTGCCAGCAGCTCGACTAGCGGGAGGGAAGAGACCCAGTACTTC. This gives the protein CASSSTSGREETQYF.

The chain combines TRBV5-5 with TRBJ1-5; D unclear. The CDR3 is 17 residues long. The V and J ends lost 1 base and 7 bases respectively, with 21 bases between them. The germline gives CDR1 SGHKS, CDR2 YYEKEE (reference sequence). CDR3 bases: TGTGCCAGCAGCTTGTTAGAGTACGGGTTGGGAGAACAGCCCCAGCATTTT. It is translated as CASSLLEYGLGEQPQHF.

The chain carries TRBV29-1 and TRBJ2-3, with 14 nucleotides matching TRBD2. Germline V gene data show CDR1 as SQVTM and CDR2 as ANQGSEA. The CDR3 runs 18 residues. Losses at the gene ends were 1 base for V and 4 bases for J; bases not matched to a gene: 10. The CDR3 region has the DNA TGCAGCGTTGAAGGACTAGCGGGAGGGTACAAATTCGCAGATACGCAGTATTTT. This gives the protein CSVEGLAGGYKFADTQYF.

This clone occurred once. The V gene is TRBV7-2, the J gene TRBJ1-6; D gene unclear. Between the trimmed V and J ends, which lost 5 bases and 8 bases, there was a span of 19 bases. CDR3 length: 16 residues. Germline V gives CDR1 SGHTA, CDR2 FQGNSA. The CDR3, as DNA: TGTGCCAGCAGCCCAAACCTCCCCGACCGAGATTCACCCCTCCACTTT. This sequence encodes CASSPNLPDRDSPLHF.

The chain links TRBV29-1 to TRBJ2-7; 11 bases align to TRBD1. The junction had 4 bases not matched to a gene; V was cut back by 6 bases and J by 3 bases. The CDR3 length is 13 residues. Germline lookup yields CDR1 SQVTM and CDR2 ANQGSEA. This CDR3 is CSVGTGGRYEQYF. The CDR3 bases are TGCAGCGTAGGGACAGGGGGGCGCTACGAGCAGTACTTC.

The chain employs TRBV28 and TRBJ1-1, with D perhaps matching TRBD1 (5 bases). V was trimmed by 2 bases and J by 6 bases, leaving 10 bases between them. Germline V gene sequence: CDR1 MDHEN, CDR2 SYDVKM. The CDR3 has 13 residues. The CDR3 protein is CASSLRGAAEAFF. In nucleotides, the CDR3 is TGTGCCAGCAGTTTACGTGGGGCGGCTGAAGCTTTCTTT.

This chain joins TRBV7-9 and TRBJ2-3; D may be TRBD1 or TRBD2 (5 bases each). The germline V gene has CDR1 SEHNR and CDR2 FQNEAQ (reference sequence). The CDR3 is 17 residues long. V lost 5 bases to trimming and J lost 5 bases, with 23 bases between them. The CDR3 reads CASSPPWPTGREDTQYF. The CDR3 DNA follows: TGTGCCAGCAGCCCCCCCTGGCCGACGGGACGCGAAGATACGCAGTATTTT.

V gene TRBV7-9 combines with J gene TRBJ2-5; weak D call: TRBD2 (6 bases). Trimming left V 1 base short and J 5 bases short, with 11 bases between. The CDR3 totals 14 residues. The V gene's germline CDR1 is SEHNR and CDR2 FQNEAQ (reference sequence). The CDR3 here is CASSLEGGWETQYF. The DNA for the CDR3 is TGTGCCAGCAGCTTAGAAGGAGGGTGGGAGACCCAGTACTTC.

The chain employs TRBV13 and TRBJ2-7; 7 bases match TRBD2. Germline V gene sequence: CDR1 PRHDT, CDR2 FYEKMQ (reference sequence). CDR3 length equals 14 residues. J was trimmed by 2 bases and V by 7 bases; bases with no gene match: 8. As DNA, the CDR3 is TGTGCCAGCACCCTACGGGGGGAGGCCTACGAGCAGTACTTC. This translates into CASTLRGEAYEQYF.

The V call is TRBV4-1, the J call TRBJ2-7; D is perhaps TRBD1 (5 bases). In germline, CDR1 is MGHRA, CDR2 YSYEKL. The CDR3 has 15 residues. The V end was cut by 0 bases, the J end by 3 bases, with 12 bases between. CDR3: CASSQDLRQGYEQYF. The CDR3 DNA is TGCGCCAGCAGCCAAGATCTACGGCAGGGCTACGAGCAGTACTTC.

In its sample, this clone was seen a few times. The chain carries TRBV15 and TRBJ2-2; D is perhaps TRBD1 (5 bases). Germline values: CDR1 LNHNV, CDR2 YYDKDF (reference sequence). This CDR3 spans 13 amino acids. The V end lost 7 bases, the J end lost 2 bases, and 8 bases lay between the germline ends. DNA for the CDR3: TGTGCCACCAAAGGGGTAAACACCGGGGAGCTGTTTTTT. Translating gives CATKGVNTGELFF.

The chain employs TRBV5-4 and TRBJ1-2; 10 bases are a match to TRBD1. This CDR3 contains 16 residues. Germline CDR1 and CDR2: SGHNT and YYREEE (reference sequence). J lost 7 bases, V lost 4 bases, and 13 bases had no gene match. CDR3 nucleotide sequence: TGTGCCAGCAGCACGCGCCCCGGGACAGGGGTGTTTGGCTACACCTTC. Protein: CASSTRPGTGVFGYTF.

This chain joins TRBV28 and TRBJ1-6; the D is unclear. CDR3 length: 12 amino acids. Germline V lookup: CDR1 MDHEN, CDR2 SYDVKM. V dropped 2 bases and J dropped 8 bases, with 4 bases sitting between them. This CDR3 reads CASSLEYSPLHF. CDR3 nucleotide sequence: TGTGCCAGCAGTTTAGAGTATTCACCCCTCCACTTT.

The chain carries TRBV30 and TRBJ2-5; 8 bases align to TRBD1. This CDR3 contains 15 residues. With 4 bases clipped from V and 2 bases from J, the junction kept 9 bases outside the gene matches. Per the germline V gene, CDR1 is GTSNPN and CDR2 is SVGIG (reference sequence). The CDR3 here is CAWTPGRTGQETQYF. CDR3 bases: TGTGCCTGGACCCCGGGGAGGACAGGGCAAGAGACCCAGTACTTC.

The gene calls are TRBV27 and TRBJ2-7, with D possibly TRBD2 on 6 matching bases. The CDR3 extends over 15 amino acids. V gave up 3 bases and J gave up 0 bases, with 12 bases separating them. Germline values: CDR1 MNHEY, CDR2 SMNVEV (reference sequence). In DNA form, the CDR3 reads TGTGCCAGCAGTTTCCAGTGGGGGGACTCCTACGAGCAGTACTTC. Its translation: CASSFQWGDSYEQYF.

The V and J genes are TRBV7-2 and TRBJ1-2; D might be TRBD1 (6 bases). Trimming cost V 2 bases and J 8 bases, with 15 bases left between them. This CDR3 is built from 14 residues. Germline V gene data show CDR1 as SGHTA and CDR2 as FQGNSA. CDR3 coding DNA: TGTGCCAGCAGCTTATCGACAGGCCAGGAAGGCTACACCTTC. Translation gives CASSLSTGQEGYTF.